A single T cell receptor (beta chain) is shown here with its context. Its antigen is currently unknown. This sample was taken from a study of T-cell reconstitution after alpha-beta-depleted transplantation in children. Study-wide points: Alpha-beta T cells present about two months after transplant were reported to originate from several hundred expanded graft clones.

TCRbeta library construction was performed incorporating unique molecular identifiers. TCRdb itself ran the PCR reads through MiXCR, one entry per CDR3 protein. The repertoire holds a few hundred thousand distinct CDR3 sequences, over 20% seen once, with 36% in the top ten. This TCR was recovered from a boy less than two years old with Wiskott-Aldrich syndrome, due to receive a stem cell transplant. The source was PBMCs, collected before TCRalphabeta/CD19-depleted stem cell transplant.

The DNA for the CDR3 is TGTGCCAGCAGTTTGAGGGCAACCAACTATGGCTACACCTTC. This sequence encodes CASSLRATNYGYTF. The rearrangement joins TRBV6-5 to TRBJ1-2, with no clear D. CDR3 length: 14 amino acids. Germline CDR1 MNHEY, CDR2 SVGAGI. Trimming took off 4 bases at V and 2 bases at J, with 11 bases between the two ends.